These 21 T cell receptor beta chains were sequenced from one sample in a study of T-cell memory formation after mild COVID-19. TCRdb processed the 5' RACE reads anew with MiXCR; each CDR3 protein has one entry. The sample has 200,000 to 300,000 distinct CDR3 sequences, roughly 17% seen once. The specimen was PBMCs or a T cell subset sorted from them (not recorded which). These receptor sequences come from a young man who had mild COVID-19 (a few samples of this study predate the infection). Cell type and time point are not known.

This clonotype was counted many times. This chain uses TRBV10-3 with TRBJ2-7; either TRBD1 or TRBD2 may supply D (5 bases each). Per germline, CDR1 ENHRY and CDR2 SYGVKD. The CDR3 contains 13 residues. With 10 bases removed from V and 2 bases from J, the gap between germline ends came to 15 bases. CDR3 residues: CATRDGEPYEQYF. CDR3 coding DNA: TGTGCCACCAGGGACGGTGAGCCCTACGAGCAGTACTTC.

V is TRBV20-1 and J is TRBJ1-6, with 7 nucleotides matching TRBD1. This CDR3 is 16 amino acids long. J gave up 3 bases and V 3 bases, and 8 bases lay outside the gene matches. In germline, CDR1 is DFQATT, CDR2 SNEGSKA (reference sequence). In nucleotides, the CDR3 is TGCAGTGCTAGGAAAGACAGGGCCAGCTATAATTCACCCCTCCACTTT. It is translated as CSARKDRASYNSPLHF.

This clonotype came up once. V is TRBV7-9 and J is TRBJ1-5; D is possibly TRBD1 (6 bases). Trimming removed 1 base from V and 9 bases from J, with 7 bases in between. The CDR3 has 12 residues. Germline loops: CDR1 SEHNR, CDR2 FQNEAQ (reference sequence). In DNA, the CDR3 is TGTGCCAGCAGCTTAGTACAGGGGCCCCAGCATTTT. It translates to CASSLVQGPQHF.

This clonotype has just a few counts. CDR3 sequence reads: CASSPWQGNTEAFF. CDR3 DNA: TGTGCCAGCAGCCCTTGGCAGGGGAACACTGAAGCTTTCTTT. The gene calls are TRBV6-1 and TRBJ1-1, with D perhaps matching TRBD1 (5 bases). Trimming cost V 6 bases and J 1 base, with 12 bases left between them. Germline assignment: CDR1 MNHNS and CDR2 SASEGT. The length of the CDR3 is 14 residues.

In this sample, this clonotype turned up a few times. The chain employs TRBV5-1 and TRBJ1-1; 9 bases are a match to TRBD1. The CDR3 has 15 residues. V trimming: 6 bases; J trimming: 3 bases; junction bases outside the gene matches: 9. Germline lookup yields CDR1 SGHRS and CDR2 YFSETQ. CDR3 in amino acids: CASNSRTGVYTEAFF. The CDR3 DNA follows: TGCGCCAGCAACTCCCGGACAGGGGTCTACACTGAAGCTTTCTTT.

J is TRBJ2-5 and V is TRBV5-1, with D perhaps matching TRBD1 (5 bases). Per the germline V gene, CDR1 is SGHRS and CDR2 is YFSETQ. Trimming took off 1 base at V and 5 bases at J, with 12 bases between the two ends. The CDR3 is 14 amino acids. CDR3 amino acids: CASSLLTVPETQYF. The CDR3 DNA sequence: TGCGCCAGCAGCTTGCTGACAGTTCCGGAGACCCAGTACTTC. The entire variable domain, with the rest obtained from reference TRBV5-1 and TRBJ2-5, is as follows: KAGVTQTPRYLIKTRGQQVTLSCSPISGHRSVSWYQQTPGQGLQFLFEYFSETQRNKGNFPGRFSGRQFSNSRSEMNVSTLELGDSALYLCASSLLTVPETQYFGPGTRLLVL.

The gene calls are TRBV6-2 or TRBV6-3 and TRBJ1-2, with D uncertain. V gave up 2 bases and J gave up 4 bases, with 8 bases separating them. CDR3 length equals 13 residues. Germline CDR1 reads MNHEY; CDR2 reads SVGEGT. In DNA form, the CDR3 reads TGTGCCAGCAGTTACAGGGCAGCCTATGGCTACACCTTC. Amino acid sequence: CASSYRAAYGYTF.

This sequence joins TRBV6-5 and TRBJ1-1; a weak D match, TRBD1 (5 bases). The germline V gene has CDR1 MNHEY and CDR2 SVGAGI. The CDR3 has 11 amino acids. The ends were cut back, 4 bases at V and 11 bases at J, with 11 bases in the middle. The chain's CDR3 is CASSSDSAAFF. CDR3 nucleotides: TGTGCCAGCAGTTCAGACAGCGCGGCTTTCTTT.

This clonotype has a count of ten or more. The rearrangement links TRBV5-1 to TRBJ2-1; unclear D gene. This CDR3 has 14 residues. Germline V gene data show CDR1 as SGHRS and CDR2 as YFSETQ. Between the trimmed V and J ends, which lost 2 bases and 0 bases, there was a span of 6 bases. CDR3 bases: TGCGCCAGCAGCTTTACACCCTCCTACAATGAGCAGTTCTTC. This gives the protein CASSFTPSYNEQFF.

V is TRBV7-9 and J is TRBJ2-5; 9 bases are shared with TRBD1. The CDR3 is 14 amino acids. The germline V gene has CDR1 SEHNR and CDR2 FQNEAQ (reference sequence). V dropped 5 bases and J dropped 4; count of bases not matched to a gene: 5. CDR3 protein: CASSPDRGIETQYF. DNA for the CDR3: TGTGCCAGCAGCCCGGACAGGGGAATAGAGACCCAGTACTTC.

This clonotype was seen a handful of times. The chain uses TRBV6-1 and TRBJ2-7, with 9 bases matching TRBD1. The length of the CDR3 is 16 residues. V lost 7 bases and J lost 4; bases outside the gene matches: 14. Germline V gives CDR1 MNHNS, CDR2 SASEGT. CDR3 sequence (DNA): TGTGCCAGCAAGGCCCCCCCGACAGGGGGTCTTTACGAGCAGTACTTC. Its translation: CASKAPPTGGLYEQYF.

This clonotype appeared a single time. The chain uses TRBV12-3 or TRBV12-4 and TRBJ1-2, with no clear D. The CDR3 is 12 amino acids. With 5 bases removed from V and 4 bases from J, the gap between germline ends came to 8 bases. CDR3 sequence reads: CASSPGFYGYTF. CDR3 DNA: TGTGCCAGCAGTCCCGGATTCTATGGCTACACCTTC.

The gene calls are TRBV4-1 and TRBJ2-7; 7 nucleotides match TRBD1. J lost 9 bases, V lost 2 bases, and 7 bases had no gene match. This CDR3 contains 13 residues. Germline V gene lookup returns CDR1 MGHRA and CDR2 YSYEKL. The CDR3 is CASSQLGGSGQYF. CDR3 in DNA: TGCGCCAGCAGCCAATTAGGGGGCTCAGGGCAGTACTTC.

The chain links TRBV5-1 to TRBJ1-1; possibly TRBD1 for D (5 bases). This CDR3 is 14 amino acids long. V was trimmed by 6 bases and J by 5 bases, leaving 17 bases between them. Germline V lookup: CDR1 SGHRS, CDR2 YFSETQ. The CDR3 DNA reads TGCGCCAGCACTCTGGACGGGGGTAGGACTGAAGCTTTCTTT. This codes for CASTLDGGRTEAFF.

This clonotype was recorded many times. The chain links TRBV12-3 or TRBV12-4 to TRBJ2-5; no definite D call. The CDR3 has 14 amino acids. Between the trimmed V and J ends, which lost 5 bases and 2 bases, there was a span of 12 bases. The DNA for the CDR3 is TGTGCCAGCAGTCCCCCGAGCAGGCAAGAGACCCAGTACTTC. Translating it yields CASSPPSRQETQYF.

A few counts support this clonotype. The CDR3 DNA is TGTGCCAGCAGCCCCGGGACAGGGGGCAAGCAGTTCTTC. Its protein product is CASSPGTGGKQFF. The rearrangement uses TRBV7-2 and TRBJ2-1, with 12 positions matching TRBD1. The CDR3 is 13 amino acids. Germline CDR1 is SGHTA and CDR2 is FQGNSA. Germline trimming cut 5 bases from V and 11 bases from J; bases unmatched to any gene: 4.

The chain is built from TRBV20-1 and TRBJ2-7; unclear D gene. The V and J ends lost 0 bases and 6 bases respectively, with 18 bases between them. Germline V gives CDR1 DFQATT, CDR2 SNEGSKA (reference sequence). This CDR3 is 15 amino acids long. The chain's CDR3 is CSARDREGQRVEQYF. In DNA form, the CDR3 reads TGCAGTGCTAGAGATCGAGAAGGGCAACGCGTCGAGCAGTACTTC.

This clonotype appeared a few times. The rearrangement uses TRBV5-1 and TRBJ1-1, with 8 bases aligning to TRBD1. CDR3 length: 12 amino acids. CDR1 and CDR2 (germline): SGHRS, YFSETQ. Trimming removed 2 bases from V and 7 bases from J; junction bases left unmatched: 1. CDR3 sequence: CASSFDRGEAFF. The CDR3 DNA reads TGCGCCAGCAGCTTCGACAGGGGTGAAGCTTTCTTT.

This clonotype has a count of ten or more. CDR3 region: CSTQGGGNTGELFF. CDR3 sequence (DNA): TGCAGCACCCAGGGCGGGGGGAACACCGGGGAGCTGTTTTTT. The rearrangement uses TRBV29-1 and TRBJ2-2; TRBD2 agrees at 7 bases. The CDR3 consists of 14 residues. Germline CDR1 reads SQVTM; CDR2 reads ANQGSEA. V dropped 8 bases and J dropped 1; count of bases not matched to a gene: 7.

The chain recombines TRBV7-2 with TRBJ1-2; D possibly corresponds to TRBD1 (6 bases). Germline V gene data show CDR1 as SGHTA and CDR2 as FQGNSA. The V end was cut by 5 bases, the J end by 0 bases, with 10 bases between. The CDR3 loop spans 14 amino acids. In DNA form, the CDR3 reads TGTGCCAGCAGCACCCGGGACACTAACTATGGCTACACCTTC. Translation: CASSTRDTNYGYTF.

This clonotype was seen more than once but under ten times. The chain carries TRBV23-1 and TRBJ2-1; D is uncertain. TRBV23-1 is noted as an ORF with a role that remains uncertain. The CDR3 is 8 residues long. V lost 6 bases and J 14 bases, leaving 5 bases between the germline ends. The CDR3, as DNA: TGCGCCAGCAGCAAGGAGTTCTTC. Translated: CASSKEFF.